This T cell receptor (beta chain) was observed in a study of identical twins. cDNA carried unique molecular identifiers, and a universal primer site was added by template switching. TCRdb ran MiXCR on the 5' RACE reads and lists one entry per CDR3 protein. The profile shows approximately 700,000 distinct CDR3 sequences, roughly 20% of them singletons. Study results and limitations: Twins' excess sharing was less marked for out-of-frame beta sequences. The same donors were not followed; conclusions instead depended on cross-sectional statistical analysis.

Remarks on this clonotype: No antigen is known for it.

The CDR3 consists of 15 residues. Germline assignment: CDR1 MNHEY and CDR2 SVGEGT. V was clipped by 6 bases and J by 7 bases, with 18 bases between them. These data were also reused for a study on T cells expressing NK-cell markers. That paper adds: Where four donors were concerned, these clonotypes also led the CD3+CD56-NKG2C+ fraction.

The V call is TRBV6-2 or TRBV6-3, the J call TRBJ2-2; TRBD2 is a possible D gene (5 bases). The receptor's source is a woman aged 18-35 years in good health. The sample was PBMCs. CDR3 in amino acids: CASRRIGLADGELFF. The CDR3 DNA reads TGTGCCAGCAGACGAATCGGACTCGCTGACGGGGAGCTGTTTTTT.